Shown below are 4 T cell receptor beta chains from a single sample sequenced in a study of T cells after yellow fever vaccination. TCRdb passed the 5' RACE reads through MiXCR, listing each CDR3 protein once. The sample shows around 230,000 distinct CDR3 sequences, 6.5% to 7.5% of them seen only once. The source was CD4+ T cells sorted from PBMCs, collected on the day of the yellow fever booster vaccination. These receptors were taken from a man aged 25-45 years who received the YFV17D yellow fever vaccine.

The sample holds a few counts of this clonotype. The V call is TRBV9, the J call TRBJ2-5, with 11 bases lining up with TRBD1. This CDR3 comprises 17 residues. CDR1 and CDR2 (germline): SGDLS, YYNGEE. The V and J ends lost 3 bases and 2 bases, in that order; junction bases with no gene match: 9. The CDR3 nucleotides read TGTGCCAGCAGCGAGGACAGGGGGCTAACGAGGCAAGAGACCCAGTACTTC. It translates to CASSEDRGLTRQETQYF.

In its sample, this clonotype was seen a few times. This chain joins TRBV20-1 and TRBJ2-3; D is perhaps TRBD2 (6 bases). V was trimmed by 5 bases and J by 5 bases, leaving 20 bases between them. The CDR3 consists of 15 residues. Germline V lookup: CDR1 DFQATT, CDR2 SNEGSKA (reference sequence). As DNA, the CDR3 is TGCAGTGCTGCCCCGCGGGACCGAGCTGTAGATACGCAGTATTTT. Residues: CSAAPRDRAVDTQYF.

This clonotype has ten or more counts. The chain joins TRBV7-9 to TRBJ1-6; D remains unclear. The germline gives CDR1 SEHNR, CDR2 FQNEAQ (reference sequence). The CDR3 is 15 amino acids. Trimming cost V 5 bases and J 10 bases, with 18 bases left between them. The CDR3 nucleotides read TGTGCCAGCAGCCCAACTCGGGGTCGGGTCTCACCCCTCCACTTT. Translating it yields CASSPTRGRVSPLHF.

This clonotype was detected ten times or more. The V and J genes are TRBV5-1 and TRBJ2-3; 9 bases map to TRBD2. This CDR3 comprises 16 residues. CDR1 SGHRS and CDR2 YFSETQ come from the germline V gene. The J segment lost 1 base and the V segment lost 5 bases, leaving 8 bases of the junction unmatched. Here the CDR3 DNA reads TGCGCCAGCAGTGTAGCGGGAGAGGAAGGCACAGATACGCAGTATTTT. As protein: CASSVAGEEGTDTQYF. Using reference TRBV5-1 and TRBJ2-3 for the parts outside the CDR3, the full variable domain is KAGVTQTPRYLIKTRGQQVTLSCSPISGHRSVSWYQQTPGQGLQFLFEYFSETQRNKGNFPGRFSGRQFSNSRSEMNVSTLELGDSALYLCASSVAGEEGTDTQYFGPGTRLTVL.